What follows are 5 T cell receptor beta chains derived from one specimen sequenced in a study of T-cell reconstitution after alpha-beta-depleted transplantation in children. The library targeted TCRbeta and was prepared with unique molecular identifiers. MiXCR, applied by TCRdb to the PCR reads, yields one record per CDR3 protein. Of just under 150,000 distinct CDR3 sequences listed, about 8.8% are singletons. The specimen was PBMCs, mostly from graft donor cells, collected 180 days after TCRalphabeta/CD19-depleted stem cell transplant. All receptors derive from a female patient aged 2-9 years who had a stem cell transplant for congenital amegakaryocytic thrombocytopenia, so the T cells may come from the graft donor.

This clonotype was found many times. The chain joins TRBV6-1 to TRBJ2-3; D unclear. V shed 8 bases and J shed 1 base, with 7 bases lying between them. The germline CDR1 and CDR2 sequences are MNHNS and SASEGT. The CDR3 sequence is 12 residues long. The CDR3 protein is CASDVRTDTQYF. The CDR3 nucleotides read TGTGCCAGCGACGTGCGCACAGATACGCAGTATTTT.

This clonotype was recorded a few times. The CDR3 DNA follows: TGTGCCACCAGTGAGTCTAGCGGGGGGTACACAGATACGCAGTATTTT. Translating it yields CATSESSGGYTDTQYF. The chain has TRBV24-1 and TRBJ2-3, with 11 bases matching TRBD2. The ends lost 4 bases at V and 2 bases at J; junction bases unmatched: 4. Germline lookup yields CDR1 KGHDR and CDR2 SFDVKD. There are 16 residues in the CDR3.

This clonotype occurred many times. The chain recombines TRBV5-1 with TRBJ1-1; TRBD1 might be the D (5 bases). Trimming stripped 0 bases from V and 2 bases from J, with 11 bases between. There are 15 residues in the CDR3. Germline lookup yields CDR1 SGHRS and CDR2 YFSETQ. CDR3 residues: CASSLASGANTEAFF. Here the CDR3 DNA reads TGCGCCAGCAGCTTGGCCTCCGGGGCCAACACTGAAGCTTTCTTT.

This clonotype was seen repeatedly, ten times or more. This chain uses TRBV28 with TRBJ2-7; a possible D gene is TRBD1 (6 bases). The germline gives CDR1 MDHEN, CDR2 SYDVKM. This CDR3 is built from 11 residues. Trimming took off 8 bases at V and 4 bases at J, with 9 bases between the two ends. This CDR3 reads CASGTHYEQYF. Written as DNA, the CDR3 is TGTGCCAGCGGGACACATTACGAGCAGTACTTC.

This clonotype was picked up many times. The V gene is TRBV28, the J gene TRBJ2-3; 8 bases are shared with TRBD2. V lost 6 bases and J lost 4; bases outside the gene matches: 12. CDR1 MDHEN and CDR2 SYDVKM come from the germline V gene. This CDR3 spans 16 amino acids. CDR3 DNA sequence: TGTGCCAGCAGACCTCAACCAGGAGCGGGGGCAGATACGCAGTATTTT. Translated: CASRPQPGAGADTQYF.